This TCR beta chain was recovered during a study of blood T cell repertoires in COVID-19. TCRdb keeps only in-frame clones here, not all; method: immunoSEQ multiplex PCR. The sample includes some 46,000 clones, approximately 83% of them seen just once. The Seattle patients joined while their infection was active and were tracked longitudinally afterward. The junction had 5 bases not matched to a gene; V was cut back by 0 bases and J by 6 bases. Germline CDR1 reads SGHRS; CDR2 reads YFSETQ. The CDR3 is made up of 16 amino acids. Input material: peripheral blood. This clonotype originated in a woman older than 75 with COVID-19, enrolled during active disease. This sequence joins TRBV5-1 and TRBJ2-3; 12 positions match TRBD2. CDR3 coding DNA: TGCGCCAGCAGCTTGGATCTAGCGGGGGGGCCCGATACGCAGTATTTT. Translated, it gives CASSLDLAGGPDTQYF.